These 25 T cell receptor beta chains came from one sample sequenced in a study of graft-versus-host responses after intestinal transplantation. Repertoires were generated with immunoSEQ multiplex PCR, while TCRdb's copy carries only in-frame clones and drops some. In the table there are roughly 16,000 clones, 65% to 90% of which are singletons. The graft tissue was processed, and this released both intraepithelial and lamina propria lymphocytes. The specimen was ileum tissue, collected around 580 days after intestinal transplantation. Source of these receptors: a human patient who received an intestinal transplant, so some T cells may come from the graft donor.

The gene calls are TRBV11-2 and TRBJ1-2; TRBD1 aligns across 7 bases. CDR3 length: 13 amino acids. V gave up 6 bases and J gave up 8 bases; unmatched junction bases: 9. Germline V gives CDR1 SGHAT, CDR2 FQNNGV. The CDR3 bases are TGTGCCAGCAGAAATACAGGGGCGGAGGGCTACACCTTC. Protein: CASRNTGAEGYTF.

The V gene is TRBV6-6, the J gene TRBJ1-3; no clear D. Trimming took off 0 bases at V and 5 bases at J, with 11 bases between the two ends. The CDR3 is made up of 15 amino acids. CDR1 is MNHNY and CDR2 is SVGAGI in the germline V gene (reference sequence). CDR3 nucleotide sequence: TGTGCCAGCAGTTACTCGGGGAAAGGGAGAAACACCATATATTTT. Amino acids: CASSYSGKGRNTIYF.

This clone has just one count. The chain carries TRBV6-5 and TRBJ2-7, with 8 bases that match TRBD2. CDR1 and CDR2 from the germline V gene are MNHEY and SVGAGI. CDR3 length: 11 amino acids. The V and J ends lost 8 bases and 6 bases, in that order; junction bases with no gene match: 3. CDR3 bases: TGTGCCAGCCGGGCGGGGGGCGAGCAGTACTTC. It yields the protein CASRAGGEQYF.

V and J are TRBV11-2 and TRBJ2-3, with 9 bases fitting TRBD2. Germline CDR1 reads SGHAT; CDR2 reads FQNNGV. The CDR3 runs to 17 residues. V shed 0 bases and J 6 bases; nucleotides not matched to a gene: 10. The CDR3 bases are TGTGCCAGCAGCTTAGATTCGTTAGCGGGGGCCGCGGATACGCAGTATTTT. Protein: CASSLDSLAGAADTQYF.

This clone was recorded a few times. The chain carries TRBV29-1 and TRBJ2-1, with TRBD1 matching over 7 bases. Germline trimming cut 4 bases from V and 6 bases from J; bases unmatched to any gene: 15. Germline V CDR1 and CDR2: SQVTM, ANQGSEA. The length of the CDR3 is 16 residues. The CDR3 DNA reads TGCAGCGTTGCCAGTCAGAGGGGGCAGTATGTCAATGAGCAGTTCTTC. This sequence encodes CSVASQRGQYVNEQFF.

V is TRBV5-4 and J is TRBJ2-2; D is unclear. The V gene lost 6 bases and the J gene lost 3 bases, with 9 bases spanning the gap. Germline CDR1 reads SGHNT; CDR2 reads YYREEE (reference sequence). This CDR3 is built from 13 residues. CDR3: CASTAADTGELFF. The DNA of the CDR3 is TGTGCCAGCACCGCCGCCGACACCGGGGAGCTGTTTTTT.

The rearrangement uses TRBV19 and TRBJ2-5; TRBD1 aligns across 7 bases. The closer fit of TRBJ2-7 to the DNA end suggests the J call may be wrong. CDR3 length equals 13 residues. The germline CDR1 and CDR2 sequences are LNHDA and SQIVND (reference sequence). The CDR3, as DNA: TGTGCCAGTAGTATCGGGACAGACTACGAGCAGTACTTC. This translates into CASSIGTDYEQYF.

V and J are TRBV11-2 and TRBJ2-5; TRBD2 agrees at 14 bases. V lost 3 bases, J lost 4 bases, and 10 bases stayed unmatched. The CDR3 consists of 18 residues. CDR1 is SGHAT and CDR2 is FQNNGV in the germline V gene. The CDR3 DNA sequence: TGTGCCAGCAGCTTCCCCCGACTAGCGGGGGGGCCGCGAGAGACCCAGTACTTC. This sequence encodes CASSFPRLAGGPRETQYF.

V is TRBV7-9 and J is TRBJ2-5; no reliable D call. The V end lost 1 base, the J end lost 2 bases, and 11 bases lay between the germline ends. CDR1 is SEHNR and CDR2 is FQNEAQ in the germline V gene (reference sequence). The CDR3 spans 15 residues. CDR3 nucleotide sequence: TGTGCCAGCAGCTTAGATCACGGAGCTCAAGAGACCCAGTACTTC. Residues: CASSLDHGAQETQYF.

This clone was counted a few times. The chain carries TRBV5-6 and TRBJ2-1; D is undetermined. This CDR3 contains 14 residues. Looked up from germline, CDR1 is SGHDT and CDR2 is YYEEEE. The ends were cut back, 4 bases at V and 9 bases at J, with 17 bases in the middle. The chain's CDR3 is CASSPTSTSSEQFF. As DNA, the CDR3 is TGTGCCAGCAGCCCGACTTCGACGTCGAGTGAGCAGTTCTTC.

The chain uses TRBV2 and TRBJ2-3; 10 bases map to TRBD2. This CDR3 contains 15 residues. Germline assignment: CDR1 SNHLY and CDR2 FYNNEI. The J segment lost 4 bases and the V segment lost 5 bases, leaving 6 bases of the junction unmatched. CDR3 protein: CASSSGLAFADTQYF. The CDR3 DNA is TGTGCCAGCAGTTCGGGACTAGCGTTCGCAGATACGCAGTATTTT.

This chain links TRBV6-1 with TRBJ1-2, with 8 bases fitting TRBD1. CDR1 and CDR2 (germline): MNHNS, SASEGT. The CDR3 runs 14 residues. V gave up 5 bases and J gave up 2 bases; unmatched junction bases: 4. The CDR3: CASSNRDRNYGYTF. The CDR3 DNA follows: TGTGCCAGCAGTAACAGGGACAGGAACTATGGCTACACCTTC.

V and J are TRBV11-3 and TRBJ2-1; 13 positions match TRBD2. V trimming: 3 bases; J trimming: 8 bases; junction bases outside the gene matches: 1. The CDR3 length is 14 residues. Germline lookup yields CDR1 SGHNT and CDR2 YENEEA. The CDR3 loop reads CASSFGLAGDEQFF. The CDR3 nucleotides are TGTGCCAGCAGCTTCGGACTAGCGGGGGATGAGCAGTTCTTC.

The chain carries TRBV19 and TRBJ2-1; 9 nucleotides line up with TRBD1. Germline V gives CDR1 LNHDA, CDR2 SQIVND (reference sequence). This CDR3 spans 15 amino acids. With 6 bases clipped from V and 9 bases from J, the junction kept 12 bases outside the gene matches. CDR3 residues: CASSRARTGDFEQFF. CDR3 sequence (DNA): TGTGCCAGTAGCCGTGCGCGGACAGGGGACTTTGAGCAGTTCTTC. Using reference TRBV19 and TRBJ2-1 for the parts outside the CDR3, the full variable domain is DGGITQSPKYLFRKEGQNVTLSCEQNLNHDAMYWYRQDPGQGLRLIYYSQIVNDFQKGDIAEGYSVSREKKESFPLTVTSAQKNPTAFYLCASSRARTGDFEQFFGPGTRLTVL.

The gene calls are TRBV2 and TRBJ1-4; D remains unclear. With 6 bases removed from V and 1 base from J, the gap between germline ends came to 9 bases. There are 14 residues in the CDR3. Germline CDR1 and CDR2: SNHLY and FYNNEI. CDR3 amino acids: CASRTRVTNEKLFF. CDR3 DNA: TGTGCCAGCAGAACGAGGGTAACTAATGAAAAACTGTTTTTT.

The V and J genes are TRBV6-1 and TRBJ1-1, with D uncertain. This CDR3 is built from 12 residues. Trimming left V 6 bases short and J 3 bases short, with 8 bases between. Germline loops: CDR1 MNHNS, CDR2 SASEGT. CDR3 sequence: CASRVGDTEAFF. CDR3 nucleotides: TGTGCCAGCAGGGTGGGTGACACTGAAGCTTTCTTT.

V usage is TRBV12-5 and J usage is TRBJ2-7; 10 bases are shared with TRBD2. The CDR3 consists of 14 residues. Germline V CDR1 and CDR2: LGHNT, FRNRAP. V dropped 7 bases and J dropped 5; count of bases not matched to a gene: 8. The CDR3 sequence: CASASSGGRNEQYF. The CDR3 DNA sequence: TGTGCTAGTGCCTCTAGCGGGGGAAGAAACGAGCAGTACTTC.

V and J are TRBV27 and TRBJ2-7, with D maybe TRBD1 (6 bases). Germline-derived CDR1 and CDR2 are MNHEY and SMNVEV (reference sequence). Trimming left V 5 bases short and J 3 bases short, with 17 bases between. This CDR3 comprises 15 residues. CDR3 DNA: TGTGCCAGCAGTCCCGGGACACCATACGACTACGAGCAGTACTTC. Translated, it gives CASSPGTPYDYEQYF.

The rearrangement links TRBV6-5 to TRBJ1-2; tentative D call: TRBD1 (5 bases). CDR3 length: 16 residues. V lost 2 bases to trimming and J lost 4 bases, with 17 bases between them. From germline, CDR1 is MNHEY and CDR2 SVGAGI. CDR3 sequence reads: CASSYGQGRGSYGYTF. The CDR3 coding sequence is TGTGCCAGCAGTTACGGTCAGGGCCGAGGGAGCTATGGCTACACCTTC.

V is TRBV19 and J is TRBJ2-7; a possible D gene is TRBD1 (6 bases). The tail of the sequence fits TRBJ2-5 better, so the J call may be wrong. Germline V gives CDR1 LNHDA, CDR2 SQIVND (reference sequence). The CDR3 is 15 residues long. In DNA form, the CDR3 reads TGTGCCAGTAGCCGAGGGGGAGATCCCCAAGAGACCCAGTACTTC. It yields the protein CASSRGGDPQETQYF.

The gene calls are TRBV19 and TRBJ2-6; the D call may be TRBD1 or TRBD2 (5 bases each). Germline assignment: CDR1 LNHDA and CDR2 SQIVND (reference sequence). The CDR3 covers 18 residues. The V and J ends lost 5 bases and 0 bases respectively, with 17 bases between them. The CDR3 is CASSFTPGRSSGANVLTF. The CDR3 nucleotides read TGTGCCAGTAGTTTTACTCCGGGACGGAGCTCTGGGGCCAACGTCCTGACTTTC.

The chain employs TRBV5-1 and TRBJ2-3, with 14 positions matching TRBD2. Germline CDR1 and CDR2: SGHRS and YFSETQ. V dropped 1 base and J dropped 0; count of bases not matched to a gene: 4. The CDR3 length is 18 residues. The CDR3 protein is CASSLQTSGGVSTDTQYF. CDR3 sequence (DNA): TGCGCCAGCAGCTTGCAGACTAGCGGGGGGGTTAGCACAGATACGCAGTATTTT.

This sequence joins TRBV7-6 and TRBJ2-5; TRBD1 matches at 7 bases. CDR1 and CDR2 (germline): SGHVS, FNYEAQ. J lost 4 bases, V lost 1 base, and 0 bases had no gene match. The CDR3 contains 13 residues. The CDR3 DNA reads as TGTGCCAGCAGCTTAGGACAGGGAGAGACCCAGTACTTC. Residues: CASSLGQGETQYF.

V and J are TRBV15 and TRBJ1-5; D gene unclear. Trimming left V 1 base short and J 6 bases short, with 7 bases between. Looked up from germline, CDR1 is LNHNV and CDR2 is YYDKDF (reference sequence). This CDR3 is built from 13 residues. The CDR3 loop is CATSRVRGQPQHF. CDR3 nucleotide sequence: TGTGCCACCAGCAGAGTACGTGGTCAGCCCCAGCATTTT.

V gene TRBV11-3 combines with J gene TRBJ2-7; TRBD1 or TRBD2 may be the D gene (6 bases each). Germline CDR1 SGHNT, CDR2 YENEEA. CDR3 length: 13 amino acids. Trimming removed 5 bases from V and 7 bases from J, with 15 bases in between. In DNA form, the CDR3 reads TGTGCCAGCAGCACCCCCAGGGGACTTGAGCAGTACTTC. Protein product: CASSTPRGLEQYF.